This T cell receptor (beta chain) comes out of a study of naive and memory T cell subsets. Overall study results and limits: Potentially, T cell activation and differentiation skew this RNA-based measurement.

Blood and skin TCR RNA was reverse transcribed with alpha and beta constant primers. Using its own MiXCR run on the 5' RACE reads, TCRdb lists one record per CDR3 protein. The data contain tens of thousands of distinct CDR3 sequences, roughly 4.1% of them singletons. Whole blood, about 2.5 ml, came from adult healthy volunteers. This clonotype came up many times. Its cognate antigen is unknown. Germline trimming cut 4 bases from V and 2 bases from J; bases unmatched to any gene: 6. The CDR3 sequence is 15 residues long. In germline, CDR1 is SQVTM, CDR2 ANQGSEA. V gene TRBV29-1 combines with J gene TRBJ2-3; 10 nucleotides line up with TRBD2. This TCR was sampled from a male donor in good health. The CDR3 sequence: CSVGGSGRLTDTQYF. The CDR3 DNA follows: TGCAGCGTTGGGGGTAGCGGGAGGCTCACAGATACGCAGTATTTT.